These T cell receptor beta chains were read from a single sample in a study of blood T cell repertoires in COVID-19. The protocol was immunoSEQ multiplex PCR, while the TCRdb copy is restricted to in-frame clones and leaves out a portion. Of 90,000 to 150,000 clones in the sample, roughly 91% were seen once. Specimen: peripheral blood. These receptors were collected from a human donor with acute or convalescent COVID-19. The donor label of this sample is uncertain. Both conserved end residues are part of each CDR3. A D gene is named only where the DNA matches it firmly. Clone size appears in some rows only: once, few, many, or a class for an expanded clone.

abundance	j_gene	v_gene	d_gene	CDR3aa	CDR3nt
.	TRBJ2-3	TRBV27	TRBD2	CASRSSGSTDTQYF	TGTGCCAGCAGGTCTAGCGGGAGTACAGATACGCAGTATTTT
.	TRBJ2-4	TRBV30	TRBD1	CAWRDRGLLAKNIQYF	TGTGCCTGGAGGGATAGGGGGCTACTAGCCAAAAACATTCAGTACTTC
.	TRBJ1-3	TRBV3-1/TRBV3-2	TRBD1	CASSRGGANSGQGRVHSGNTIYF	TGTGCCAGCAGCCGAGGGGGAGCCAATAGCGGACAGGGTAGAGTCCACTCTGGAAACACCATATATTTT
.	TRBJ1-5	TRBV2	TRBD1	CASRRTGGNQPQHF	TGTGCCAGCAGAAGGACAGGAGGAAATCAGCCCCAGCATTTT
.	TRBJ2-3	TRBV4-3	TRBD2	CASSQAASGGATDTQYF	TGCGCCAGCAGCCAAGCAGCTAGCGGGGGGGCCACCGATACGCAGTATTTT
.	TRBJ1-4	TRBV4-2	TRBD1	CASSRGQNLNEKLFF	TGTGCCAGCAGCCGGGGACAGAACCTTAATGAAAAACTGTTTTTT
.	TRBJ2-6	TRBV5-1	TRBD1	CASSLQGSGANVLTF	TGCGCCAGCAGCTTACAGGGGTCTGGGGCCAACGTCCTGACTTTC
.	TRBJ1-2	TRBV14	TRBD1	CASSTQDRGFYGYTF	TGTGCCAGCAGCACCCAAGACAGGGGGTTCTATGGCTACACCTTC
.	TRBJ1-5	TRBV28	.	CASSQFSNQPQHF	TGTGCCAGCAGTCAGTTCAGCAATCAGCCCCAGCATTTT
.	TRBJ1-1	TRBV5-1	.	CASSLAGYTEAFF	TGCGCCAGCAGCTTGGCAGGGTACACTGAAGCTTTCTTT
.	TRBJ1-1	TRBV7-9	.	CASALGEGTEAFF	TGTGCCAGCGCCTTGGGGGAGGGCACTGAAGCTTTCTTT
.	TRBJ2-2	TRBV7-8	TRBD1	CASSPGTGNTGELFF	TGTGCCAGCAGCCCCGGGACAGGGAACACCGGGGAGCTGTTTTTT
.	TRBJ1-3	TRBV6-5	TRBD1	CASSRTGGGNTIYF	TGTGCCAGCAGTAGGACAGGGGGTGGAAACACCATATATTTT
few	TRBJ2-2	TRBV7-2	TRBD1	CASSRTGPPTGELFF	TGTGCCAGCAGCCGGACAGGGCCCCCGACCGGGGAGCTGTTTTTT
.	TRBJ1-2	TRBV28	TRBD1	CASSSPHGTGLRGGYGYTF	TGTGCCAGCAGTTCCCCCCACGGGACAGGCTTGCGGGGTGGCTATGGCTACACCTTC
.	TRBJ1-3	TRBV5-4	.	CASSFSPVPSVGDTIYF	TGTGCCAGCAGCTTTTCTCCCGTGCCCTCCGTCGGGGACACCATATATTTT
.	TRBJ1-4	TRBV28	.	CASSDQQWTNEKLFF	TGTGCCAGCAGTGATCAACAGTGGACTAATGAAAAACTGTTTTTT
.	TRBJ1-5	TRBV4-1	.	CASSHEPGGVHQPQHF	TGCGCCAGCAGCCACGAACCAGGAGGGGTCCATCAGCCCCAGCATTTT
.	TRBJ1-2	TRBV27	TRBD1	CASRPRDRPGYYGYTF	TGTGCCAGCAGACCCCGGGACAGGCCTGGCTACTATGGCTACACCTTC
.	TRBJ1-6	TRBV30	TRBD1	CAWSVGQGSSPLHF	TGTGCCTGGAGTGTGGGACAGGGAAGCTCACCCCTCCACTTT
.	TRBJ2-7	TRBV28	TRBD1	CARANRDRAYEQYF	TGTGCCAGGGCGAACCGGGACAGGGCCTACGAGCAGTACTTC
.	TRBJ2-7	TRBV4-3	.	CASSPYLQGRSEQYF	TGCGCCAGCAGCCCATACCTCCAGGGAAGGAGTGAGCAGTACTTC
.	TRBJ2-1	TRBV10-2	TRBD1	CASSESDRGMFF	TGCGCCAGCAGTGAGTCGGACAGGGGGATGTTCTTC
.	TRBJ2-1	TRBV6-2/TRBV6-3	TRBD2	CASSGGRADEQFF	TGTGCCAGCAGCGGCGGGAGGGCCGATGAGCAGTTCTTC
.	TRBJ1-5	TRBV18	TRBD1	CASSPSTGGPFNQPQHF	TGTGCCAGCTCCCCCAGCACAGGGGGCCCTTTCAATCAGCCCCAGCATTTT
.	TRBJ2-7	TRBV6-5	TRBD1	CASSRPAGGHYEQYF	TGTGCCAGCAGCCGGCCCGCAGGGGGTCACTACGAGCAGTACTTC
.	TRBJ1-2	TRBV5-1	TRBD1	CASSGTGAGGYTF	TGCGCCAGCAGCGGGACAGGCGCAGGTGGCTACACCTTC
.	TRBJ2-1	TRBV27	.	CASNGPSGWEKDHNEQFF	TGTGCCAGCAACGGGCCATCGGGATGGGAGAAGGACCACAATGAGCAGTTCTTC
.	TRBJ1-5	TRBV28	.	CASNPAGGVEPQHF	TGTGCCAGCAACCCGGCAGGCGGGGTTGAGCCCCAGCATTTT
.	TRBJ2-7	TRBV6-5	.	CASTGTESYEQYF	TGTGCCAGCACAGGAACAGAAAGTTACGAGCAGTACTTC
few	TRBJ2-6	TRBV7-2	.	CASSEFSGANVLTF	TGTGCCAGCAGCGAGTTCTCTGGGGCCAACGTCCTGACTTTC
.	TRBJ1-5	TRBV7-9	TRBD1	CASSLTGGNQPQHF	TGTGCCAGCAGCTTGACAGGGGGAAATCAGCCCCAGCATTTT
.	TRBJ2-7	TRBV6-5	.	CASTGPRGSYEQYF	TGTGCCAGCACCGGGCCACGGGGGAGCTACGAGCAGTACTTC
.	TRBJ1-5	TRBV28	.	CASSLLGAGNQPQHF	TGTGCCAGCAGTTTATTGGGGGCAGGCAATCAGCCCCAGCATTTT
.	TRBJ2-5	TRBV6-2/TRBV6-3	TRBD1	CASSWAGGLETQYF	TGTGCCAGCAGTTGGGCAGGGGGTTTGGAGACCCAGTACTTC
.	TRBJ2-3	TRBV3-1/TRBV3-2	.	CASSQVAVTDTQYF	TGTGCCAGCAGCCAAGTAGCGGTCACAGATACGCAGTATTTT
.	TRBJ1-6	TRBV10-3	TRBD1	CAISTGESSPLHF	TGTGCCATCAGTACAGGGGAGTCTTCACCCCTCCACTTT
.	TRBJ1-6	TRBV4-1	.	CASSQVDRGNSPLHF	TGCGCCAGCAGCCAAGTCGACCGGGGTAATTCACCCCTCCACTTT
few	TRBJ1-2	TRBV7-2	.	CASSRTGSNYGYTF	TGTGCCAGCAGCCGTACGGGTTCCAACTATGGCTACACCTTC
.	TRBJ1-2	TRBV29-1	TRBD1	CSPGGQYGYTF	TGCAGCCCCGGGGGACAGTATGGCTACACCTTC
.	TRBJ1-1	TRBV14	.	CASSVQVMNTEAFF	TGTGCCAGCAGCGTACAGGTTATGAACACTGAAGCTTTCTTT
.	TRBJ2-7	TRBV15	TRBD1	CATSRGGTGVLEQYF	TGTGCCACCAGCAGAGGCGGGACAGGGGTTCTCGAGCAGTACTTC
.	TRBJ2-5	TRBV28	TRBD2	CASSPEGGPLETQYF	TGTGCCAGCAGTCCCGAGGGAGGGCCCCTGGAGACCCAGTACTTC
.	TRBJ2-3	TRBV21-1	.	CASSKVPVFEQGSSLYTDTQYF	TGTGCCAGCAGCAAAGTACCGGTATTTGAACAGGGATCGTCCCTATACACAGATACGCAGTATTTT
.	TRBJ2-2	TRBV7-6	TRBD2	CASSRSGLAGVGGELFF	TGTGCCAGCAGCCGCTCGGGACTAGCGGGGGTTGGCGGGGAGCTGTTTTTT
.	TRBJ2-2	TRBV4-2	TRBD2	CASSQRNVGGSRTGELFF	TGTGCCAGCAGCCAAAGGAATGTAGGCGGGAGTAGGACCGGGGAGCTGTTTTTT
.	TRBJ1-1	TRBV5-4	TRBD1	CASSLDRGPYPLNTEAFF	TGTGCCAGCAGCTTGGACAGGGGGCCCTACCCTTTGAACACTGAAGCTTTCTTT
.	TRBJ2-7	TRBV11-2	.	CASSLFGASYEQYF	TGTGCCAGCAGCTTATTTGGGGCCTCCTACGAGCAGTACTTC
.	TRBJ1-2	TRBV3-1/TRBV3-2	TRBD1	CASTGGEKGYGYTF	TGTGCCAGCACAGGGGGCGAGAAGGGCTATGGCTACACCTTC